A single sample is the source of the 25 T cell receptor beta chains below, sequenced in a study of T cells after yellow fever vaccination. TCRdb reanalysed the 5' RACE reads using MiXCR and keeps one entry per CDR3 protein. The sample lists roughly 520,000 distinct CDR3 sequences, roughly a fifth seen once, with about a sixth in the top ten. The material was PBMCs, obtained about 21 days after the first yellow fever vaccination. These receptors all come from a man younger than 30 who received the YFV17D yellow fever vaccine.

This clonotype appeared a few times. The chain is built from TRBV12-3 or TRBV12-4 and TRBJ2-1, with D uncertain. Trimming left V 1 base short and J 8 bases short, with 12 bases between. This CDR3 contains 14 residues. The CDR3 coding sequence is TGTGCCAGCAGTTTAGGTCCTAGGATCCATGAGCAGTTCTTC. This translates into CASSLGPRIHEQFF.

In its sample, this clonotype was seen a few times. The chain employs TRBV5-1 and TRBJ2-2; 7 bases are shared with TRBD1. This CDR3 contains 16 residues. Germline V CDR1 and CDR2: SGHRS, YFSETQ. J gave up 6 bases and V 0 bases, and 8 bases lay outside the gene matches. This CDR3 reads CASSLARGMASGELFF. CDR3 DNA sequence: TGCGCCAGCAGCTTGGCCAGGGGGATGGCGTCCGGGGAGCTGTTTTTT.

This clonotype has a handful of counts. The chain links TRBV5-1 to TRBJ2-5; D perhaps matches TRBD2 (6 bases). CDR1 SGHRS and CDR2 YFSETQ come from the germline V gene. V gave up 4 bases and J gave up 2 bases, with 15 bases separating them. The CDR3 loop spans 15 amino acids. The DNA of the CDR3 is TGCGCCAGCAGCCTCCGGACTATACTACAAGAGACCCAGTACTTC. Encoded protein: CASSLRTILQETQYF. Supplemented by reference TRBV5-1 and TRBJ2-5, the full variable domain reads KAGVTQTPRYLIKTRGQQVTLSCSPISGHRSVSWYQQTPGQGLQFLFEYFSETQRNKGNFPGRFSGRQFSNSRSEMNVSTLELGDSALYLCASSLRTILQETQYFGPGTRLLVL.

The rearrangement links TRBV5-1 to TRBJ1-6; TRBD1 matches 11 bases. This CDR3 contains 19 residues. CDR1 and CDR2 (germline): SGHRS, YFSETQ. J lost 0 bases, V lost 4 bases, and 9 bases had no gene match. The DNA of the CDR3 is TGCGCCAGCAGCACAACCGGGACAGGGGGGGACTCCTATAATTCACCCCTCCACTTT. Translation: CASSTTGTGGDSYNSPLHF.

This clonotype appeared a few times. V usage is TRBV6-1 and J usage is TRBJ2-3, with 10 bases matching TRBD2. The CDR3 runs to 14 residues. The junction had 4 bases not matched to a gene; V was cut back by 6 bases and J by 4 bases. Germline-derived CDR1 and CDR2 are MNHNS and SASEGT. The CDR3 region has the DNA TGTGCCAGCAGGGGAGCGGGGGGGGCAGATACGCAGTATTTT. Translation: CASRGAGGADTQYF.

This clonotype was seen only a few times. CDR3 in amino acids: CASSYAGDRPGYEQYF. CDR3 sequence (DNA): TGTGCCAGCAGTTACGCAGGGGACAGGCCAGGTTATGAGCAGTACTTC. The chain joins TRBV6-5 to TRBJ2-7, with TRBD1 matching over 8 bases. Germline V CDR1 and CDR2: MNHEY, SVGAGI. The CDR3 runs 16 residues. The V and J ends lost 2 bases and 7 bases, in that order; junction bases with no gene match: 13.

This sequence joins TRBV7-2 and TRBJ2-7, with TRBD1 as a possible D gene (5 bases). The V end lost 4 bases, the J end lost 1 base, and 11 bases lay between the germline ends. CDR1 SGHTA and CDR2 FQGNSA come from the germline V gene. CDR3 length: 14 amino acids. The CDR3 sequence is CASSSDGHSYEQYF. Written as DNA, the CDR3 is TGTGCCAGCAGCTCCGACGGACATTCCTACGAGCAGTACTTC. The full variable domain, in which reference TRBV7-2 and TRBJ2-7 provide the parts outside the CDR3, is GAGVSQSPSNKVTEKGKDVELRCDPISGHTALYWYRQSLGQGLEFLIYFQGNSAPDKSGLPSDRFSAERTGGSVSTLTIQRTQQEDSAVYLCASSSDGHSYEQYFGPGTRLTVT.

The CDR3 is CSARVPLGGTENTEAFF. The CDR3, as DNA: TGCAGTGCTAGAGTCCCCCTGGGGGGGACAGAGAACACTGAAGCTTTCTTT. V and J are TRBV20-1 and TRBJ1-1; TRBD1 matches at 7 bases. This CDR3 contains 17 residues. Germline V lookup: CDR1 DFQATT, CDR2 SNEGSKA (reference sequence). V was pared by 1 base and J by 1 base, with 12 bases of the junction left unmatched.

This rearrangement joins TRBV9 to TRBJ2-4; weak D call: TRBD1 (5 bases). The CDR3 covers 14 residues. V lost 3 bases, J lost 8 bases, and 15 bases lay in between. Per germline, CDR1 SGDLS and CDR2 YYNGEE. CDR3 nucleotides: TGTGCCAGCAGCGCCGACAGTGATCTTGACATTCAGTACTTC. It is translated as CASSADSDLDIQYF.

The V call is TRBV3-1, the J call TRBJ2-1; 10 bases line up with TRBD2. CDR1 LGHDT and CDR2 YNNKEL come from the germline V gene (reference sequence). Losses at the gene ends were 0 bases for V and 7 bases for J; bases not matched to a gene: 15. CDR3 length: 19 amino acids. The CDR3 loop reads CASSQDPGLAGDLRNEQFF. The CDR3 DNA follows: TGTGCCAGCAGCCAAGATCCTGGGCTAGCGGGGGATCTTAGGAATGAGCAGTTCTTC.

This clonotype was recorded many times. The chain is built from TRBV6-5 and TRBJ2-1; tentative D call: TRBD2 (7 bases). Deletions cut 2 bases from V and 6 bases from J, with 23 bases between. This CDR3 is built from 18 residues. From germline, CDR1 is MNHEY and CDR2 SVGAGI. The CDR3 region is CASSYRNARGPMSNEQFF. The DNA for the CDR3 is TGTGCCAGCAGTTACCGGAACGCGCGGGGGCCCATGAGCAATGAGCAGTTCTTC.

This clonotype has only a few counts. V usage is TRBV6-1 and J usage is TRBJ2-5; TRBD1 matches at 9 bases. In germline, CDR1 is MNHNS, CDR2 SASEGT. The CDR3 contains 14 residues. V lost 11 bases to trimming and J lost 1 base; unmatched junction nucleotides: 8. CDR3 sequence: CASGGTGFQETQYF. The CDR3 DNA reads as TGTGCCTCAGGCGGGACAGGGTTCCAAGAGACCCAGTACTTC.

The chain has TRBV6-1 and TRBJ2-4, with D unresolved. Germline CDR1 is MNHNS and CDR2 is SASEGT. Trimming took off 3 bases at V and 1 base at J, with 7 bases between the two ends. The CDR3 runs to 14 residues. In DNA, the CDR3 is TGTGCCAGCAGTGAGAGGTACGCCAAAAACATTCAGTACTTC. This sequence encodes CASSERYAKNIQYF.

For this clonotype: At one end the junction does not follow the germline gene, possibly because of a read error. The CDR3 DNA reads as TGCTGTGCTAGAGATAGGCTAGCGGGGAACACAGATACGCAGTATTTT. Its translation: CCARDRLAGNTDTQYF. The V and J genes are TRBV20-1 and TRBJ2-3; TRBD2 agrees at 9 bases. Germline CDR1 and CDR2: DFQATT and SNEGSKA (reference sequence). The CDR3 extends over 16 amino acids.

This clonotype was detected only a few times. The rearrangement uses TRBV20-1 and TRBJ2-3, with 10 bases aligning to TRBD2. CDR1 and CDR2 from the germline V gene are DFQATT and SNEGSKA (reference sequence). This CDR3 comprises 16 residues. After removal of 0 bases from V and 6 bases from J, the junction contained 9 bases not matched to a gene. CDR3 residues: CSARDPSGGWFDTQYF. CDR3 nucleotide sequence: TGCAGTGCTAGAGATCCTAGCGGGGGTTGGTTCGATACGCAGTATTTT.

The V gene is TRBV11-2, the J gene TRBJ1-2, with D possibly being TRBD1 (6 bases). The V end lost 4 bases, the J end lost 6 bases, and 18 bases lay between the germline ends. CDR3 length: 15 residues. Germline lookup yields CDR1 SGHAT and CDR2 FQNNGV. The CDR3 sequence is CASSSLQGALNGYTF. The CDR3 DNA follows: TGTGCCAGCAGCTCACTACAGGGAGCCCTTAATGGCTACACCTTC.

The V call is TRBV7-2, the J call TRBJ2-7; D tentatively fits TRBD1 or TRBD2 (5 bases each). Germline V gives CDR1 SGHTA, CDR2 FQGNSA. V lost 1 base, J lost 10 bases, and 20 bases lay in between. The CDR3 is 15 residues long. DNA for the CDR3: TGTGCCAGCAGCTTAGTGCGGTCACCTCGGGGCGAACAGTACTTC. It specifies CASSLVRSPRGEQYF. The variable domain in full, completed from reference TRBV7-2 and TRBJ2-7, reads GAGVSQSPSNKVTEKGKDVELRCDPISGHTALYWYRQSLGQGLEFLIYFQGNSAPDKSGLPSDRFSAERTGGSVSTLTIQRTQQEDSAVYLCASSLVRSPRGEQYFGPGTRLTVT.

Remarks on this clonotype: The germline gene is not matched at one end of the junction; a read error may be the cause. The chain employs TRBV15 and TRBJ2-5, with D possibly being TRBD2 (6 bases). The length of the CDR3 is 14 residues. In germline, CDR1 is LNHNV, CDR2 YYDKDF (reference sequence). CDR3 protein: CASSRDLASETQYF. The CDR3 DNA reads as TGTGCCAGCAGCCGCGACCTAGCGTCAGAGACCCAGTACTTC.

The rearrangement uses TRBV10-3 and TRBJ1-2; D might be TRBD1 (6 bases). CDR3 length: 12 residues. Germline CDR1 and CDR2: ENHRY and SYGVKD. V shed 7 bases and J shed 2 bases, with 8 bases lying between them. In DNA, the CDR3 is TGTGCCATCAACCAGGGGAACTATGGCTACACCTTC. It codes for CAINQGNYGYTF.

The chain carries TRBV19 and TRBJ2-7, with D perhaps given as TRBD1 or TRBD2 (5 bases each). This CDR3 region has 15 residues. Trimming removed 1 base from V and 4 bases from J, with 14 bases in between. Looked up from germline, CDR1 is LNHDA and CDR2 is SQIVND (reference sequence). Written as DNA, the CDR3 is TGTGCCAGTAGTATAGCTAGGGACGGCAGATACGAGCAGTACTTC. Translation gives CASSIARDGRYEQYF.

This sequence joins TRBV6-5 and TRBJ2-3, with TRBD1 matching over 9 bases. The ends lost 0 bases at V and 6 bases at J; junction bases unmatched: 7. In germline, CDR1 is MNHEY, CDR2 SVGAGI. This CDR3 is 16 amino acids long. In nucleotides, the CDR3 is TGTGCCAGCAGTTACTCCGGTACAGGGGGCTGGGATACGCAGTATTTT. Amino acid sequence: CASSYSGTGGWDTQYF.

This clonotype was detected only a few times. The CDR3 sequence: CASSASTGTGVRGFNEKLFF. CDR3 in DNA: TGTGCCAGCAGCGCCTCGACCGGGACAGGGGTCCGAGGATTTAATGAAAAACTGTTTTTT. This chain connects TRBV9 to TRBJ1-4; 10 nucleotides agree with TRBD1. The germline CDR1 and CDR2 sequences are SGDLS and YYNGEE. After removal of 3 bases from V and 4 bases from J, the junction contained 18 bases not matched to a gene. This CDR3 comprises 20 residues.

This clonotype was detected only a few times. The genes are TRBV24-1 and TRBJ2-2; D perhaps matches TRBD1 (5 bases). CDR1 is KGHDR, CDR2 SFDVKD, per germline. The CDR3 spans 15 residues. V shed 9 bases and J shed 1 base, with 14 bases lying between them. The CDR3 coding sequence is TGTGCCACCTCACAGACAGAGATGAACACCGGGGAGCTGTTTTTT. Protein: CATSQTEMNTGELFF.

This clonotype was counted between two and nine times. Germline and junction disagree at one end, which may indicate a read error. The J gene is TRBJ2-5, the V gene TRBV10-3; maybe TRBD2 (7 bases). Germline assignment: CDR1 ENHRY and CDR2 SYGVKD. The CDR3 has 15 residues. As DNA, the CDR3 is TGTGCCAACAGTGACCGCGGGGGCCTGGGAGAGACCCAGTACTTC. Translation gives CANSDRGGLGETQYF.

In its sample, this clonotype was seen many times. This chain joins TRBV12-3 or TRBV12-4 and TRBJ1-2, with a possible D match to TRBD1 (5 bases). The V end was cut by 5 bases, the J end by 6 bases, with 13 bases between. The CDR3 contains 13 residues. The CDR3 sequence is CASSPGGGHGYTF. The CDR3 DNA sequence: TGTGCCAGCAGTCCTGGGGGTGGGCATGGCTACACCTTC.